Listed here is a single T cell receptor (beta chain). This sample was included in a study of blood T cell repertoires in COVID-19. In the authors' methods: Amplified reference gene primers provided the basis for estimating nucleated cell counts. This table comes from immunoSEQ multiplex PCR, and its TCRdb copy is limited to in-frame clones, with some not included. V and J calls and clone size follow that table, whereas D and trimming were derived from the DNA. The data hold fewer than 70,000 clones, with roughly 83% observed a single time. This CDR3 has 13 amino acids. Germline V gene lookup returns CDR1 SGHAT and CDR2 FQNNGV. V was pared by 4 bases and J by 8 bases, with 14 bases between.

V gene TRBV11-2 combines with J gene TRBJ1-2; tentative D call: TRBD1 (6 bases). The sample taken for sequencing was peripheral blood. This TCR came from a man between 50 and 59 years old with active COVID-19. The CDR3 region has the DNA TGTGCCAGCAGCTACCTATCGCAGGGGGGCTACACCTTC. This gives the protein CASSYLSQGGYTF.